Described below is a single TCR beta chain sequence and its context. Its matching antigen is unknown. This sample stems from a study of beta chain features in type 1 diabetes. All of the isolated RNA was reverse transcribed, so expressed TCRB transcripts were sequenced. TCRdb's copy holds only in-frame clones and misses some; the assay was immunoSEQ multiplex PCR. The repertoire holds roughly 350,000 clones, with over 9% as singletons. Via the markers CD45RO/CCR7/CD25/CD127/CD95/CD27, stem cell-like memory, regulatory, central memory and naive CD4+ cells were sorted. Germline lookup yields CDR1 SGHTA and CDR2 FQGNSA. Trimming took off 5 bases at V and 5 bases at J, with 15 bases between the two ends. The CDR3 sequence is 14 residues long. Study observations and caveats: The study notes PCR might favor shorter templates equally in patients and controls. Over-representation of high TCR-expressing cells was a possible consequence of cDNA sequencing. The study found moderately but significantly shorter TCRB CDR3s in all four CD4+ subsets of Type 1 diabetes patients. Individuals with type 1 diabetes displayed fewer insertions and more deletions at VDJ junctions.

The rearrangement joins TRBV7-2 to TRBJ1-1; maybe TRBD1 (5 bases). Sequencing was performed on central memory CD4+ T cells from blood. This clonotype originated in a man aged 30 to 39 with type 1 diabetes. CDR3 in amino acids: CASSPARRGTEAFF. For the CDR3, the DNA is TGTGCCAGCAGCCCCGCCCGGAGGGGAACTGAAGCTTTCTTT.